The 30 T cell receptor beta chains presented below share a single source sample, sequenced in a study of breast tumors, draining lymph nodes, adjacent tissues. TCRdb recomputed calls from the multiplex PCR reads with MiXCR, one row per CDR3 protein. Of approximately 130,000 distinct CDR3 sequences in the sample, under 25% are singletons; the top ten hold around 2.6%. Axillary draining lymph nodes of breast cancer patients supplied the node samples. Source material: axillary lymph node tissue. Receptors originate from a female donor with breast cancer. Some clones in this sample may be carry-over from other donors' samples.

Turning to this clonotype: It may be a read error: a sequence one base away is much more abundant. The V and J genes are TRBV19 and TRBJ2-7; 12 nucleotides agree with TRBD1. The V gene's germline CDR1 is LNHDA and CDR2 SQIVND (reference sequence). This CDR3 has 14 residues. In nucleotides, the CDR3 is TGTGCCGGTAGCTCGGGACAGGGGGCGAGCGAGCAGTACTTC. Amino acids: CAGSSGQGASEQYF.

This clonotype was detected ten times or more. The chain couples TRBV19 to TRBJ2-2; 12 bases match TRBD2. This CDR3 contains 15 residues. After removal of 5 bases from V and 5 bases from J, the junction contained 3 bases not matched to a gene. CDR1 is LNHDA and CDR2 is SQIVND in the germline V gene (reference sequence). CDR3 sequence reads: CASSFGLAGTGELFF. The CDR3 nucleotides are TGTGCCAGTAGTTTCGGACTAGCGGGAACCGGGGAGCTGTTTTTT.

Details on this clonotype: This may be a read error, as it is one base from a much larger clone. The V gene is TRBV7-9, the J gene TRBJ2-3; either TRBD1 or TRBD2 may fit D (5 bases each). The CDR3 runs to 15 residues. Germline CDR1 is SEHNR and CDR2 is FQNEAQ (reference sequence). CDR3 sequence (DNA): TGTGCCAGCAGCTTACTGAGTGCTAGCACAGGTACGCAGTATTTT. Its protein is CASSLLSASTGTQYF.

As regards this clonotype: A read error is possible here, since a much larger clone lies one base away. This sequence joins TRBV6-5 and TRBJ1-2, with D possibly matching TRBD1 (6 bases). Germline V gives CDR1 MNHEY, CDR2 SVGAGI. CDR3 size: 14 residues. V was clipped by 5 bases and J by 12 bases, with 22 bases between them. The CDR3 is CASSPLGQSRGHTF. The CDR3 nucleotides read TGTGCCAGCAGTCCCCTGGGACAAAGCAGGGGCCACACCTTC.

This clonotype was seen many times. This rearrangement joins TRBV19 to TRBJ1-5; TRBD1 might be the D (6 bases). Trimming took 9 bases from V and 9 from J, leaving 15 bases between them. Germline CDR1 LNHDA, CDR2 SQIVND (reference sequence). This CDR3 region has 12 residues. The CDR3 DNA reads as TGTGCCAGCTCAGGGGTCGGATGGCCCCAGCATTTT. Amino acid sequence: CASSGVGWPQHF.

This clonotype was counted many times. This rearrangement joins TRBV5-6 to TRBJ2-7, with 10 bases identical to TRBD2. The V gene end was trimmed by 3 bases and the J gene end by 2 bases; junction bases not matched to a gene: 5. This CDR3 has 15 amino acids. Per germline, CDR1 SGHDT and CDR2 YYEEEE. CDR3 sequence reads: CASSSLAGETYEQYF. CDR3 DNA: TGTGCCAGCAGCTCCCTAGCGGGAGAAACCTACGAGCAGTACTTC.

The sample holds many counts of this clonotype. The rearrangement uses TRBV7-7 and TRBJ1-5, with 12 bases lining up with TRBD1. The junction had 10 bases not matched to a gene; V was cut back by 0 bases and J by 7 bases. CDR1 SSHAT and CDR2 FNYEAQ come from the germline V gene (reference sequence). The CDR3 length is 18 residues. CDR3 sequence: CASSLAQGDRGPWQPQHF. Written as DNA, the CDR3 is TGTGCCAGCAGCTTAGCGCAGGGGGACAGGGGGCCTTGGCAGCCCCAGCATTTT.

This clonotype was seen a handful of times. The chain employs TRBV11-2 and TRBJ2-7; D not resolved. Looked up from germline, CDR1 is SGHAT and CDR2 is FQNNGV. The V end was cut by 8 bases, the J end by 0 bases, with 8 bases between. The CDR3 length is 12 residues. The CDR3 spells CASGSASYEQYF. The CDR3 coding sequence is TGTGCCAGCGGCTCCGCCTCCTACGAGCAGTACTTC.

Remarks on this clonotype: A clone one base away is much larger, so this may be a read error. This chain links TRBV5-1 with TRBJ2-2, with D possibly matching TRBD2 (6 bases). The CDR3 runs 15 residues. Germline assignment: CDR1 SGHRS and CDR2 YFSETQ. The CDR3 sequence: CASSVDAANTGGLFF. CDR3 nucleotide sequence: TGCGCCAGCAGCGTAGACGCTGCGAACACCGGGGGGCTGTTTTTT.

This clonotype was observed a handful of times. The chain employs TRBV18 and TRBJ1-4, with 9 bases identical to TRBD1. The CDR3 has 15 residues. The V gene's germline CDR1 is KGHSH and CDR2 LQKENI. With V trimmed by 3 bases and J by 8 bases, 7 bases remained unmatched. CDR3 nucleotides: TGTGCCAGCTCACCGACAGGGGGGCGCACAGAAAAACTGTTTTTT. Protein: CASSPTGGRTEKLFF.

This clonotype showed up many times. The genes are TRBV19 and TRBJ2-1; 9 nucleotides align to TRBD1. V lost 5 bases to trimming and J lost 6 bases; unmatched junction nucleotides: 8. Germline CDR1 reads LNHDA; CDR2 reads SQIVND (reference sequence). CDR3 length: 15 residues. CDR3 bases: TGTGCCAGTAGTTTACCGCCGGGACAGGGCAATGAGCAGTTCTTC. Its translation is CASSLPPGQGNEQFF.

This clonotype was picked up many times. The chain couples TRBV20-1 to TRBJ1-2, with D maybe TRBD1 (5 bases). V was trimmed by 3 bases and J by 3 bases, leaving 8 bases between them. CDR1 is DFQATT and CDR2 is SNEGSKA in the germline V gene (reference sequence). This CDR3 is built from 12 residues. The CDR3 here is CSARMGDYGYTF. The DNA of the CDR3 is TGCAGTGCTAGGATGGGGGACTATGGCTACACCTTC.

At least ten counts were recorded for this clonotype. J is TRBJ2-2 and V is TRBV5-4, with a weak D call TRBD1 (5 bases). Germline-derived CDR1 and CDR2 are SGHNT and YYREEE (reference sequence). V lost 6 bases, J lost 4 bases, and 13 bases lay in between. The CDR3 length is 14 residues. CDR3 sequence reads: CASTLEGVTGELFF. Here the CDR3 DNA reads TGTGCCAGCACCCTGGAAGGGGTCACCGGGGAGCTGTTTTTT.

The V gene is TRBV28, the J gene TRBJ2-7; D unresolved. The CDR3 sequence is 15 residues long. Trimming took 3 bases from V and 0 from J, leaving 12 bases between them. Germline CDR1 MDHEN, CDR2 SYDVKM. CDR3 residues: CASSFLDSSSYEQYF. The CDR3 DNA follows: TGTGCCAGCAGTTTTCTGGATTCGTCCTCCTACGAGCAGTACTTC.

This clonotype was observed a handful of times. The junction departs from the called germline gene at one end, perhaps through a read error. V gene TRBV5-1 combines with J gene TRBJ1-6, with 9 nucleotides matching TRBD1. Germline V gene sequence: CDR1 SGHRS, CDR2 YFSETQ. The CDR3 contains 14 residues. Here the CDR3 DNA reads TGCGCCAGCACACCGGGACAGGGAACATCACCCCCCCACTTT. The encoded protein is CASTPGQGTSPPHF. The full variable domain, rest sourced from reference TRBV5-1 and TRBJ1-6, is KAGVTQTPRYLIKTRGQQVTLSCSPISGHRSVSWYQQTPGQGLQFLFEYFSETQRNKGNFPGRFSGRQFSNSRSEMNVSTLELGDSALYLCASTPGQGTSPPHFGNGTRLTVT.

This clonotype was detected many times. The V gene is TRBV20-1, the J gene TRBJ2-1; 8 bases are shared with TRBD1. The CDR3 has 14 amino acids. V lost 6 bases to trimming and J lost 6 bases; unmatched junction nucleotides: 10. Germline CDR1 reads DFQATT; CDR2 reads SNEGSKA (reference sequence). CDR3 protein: CSANRDRWGNEQFF. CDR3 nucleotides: TGCAGTGCCAACCGGGACAGGTGGGGCAATGAGCAGTTCTTC.

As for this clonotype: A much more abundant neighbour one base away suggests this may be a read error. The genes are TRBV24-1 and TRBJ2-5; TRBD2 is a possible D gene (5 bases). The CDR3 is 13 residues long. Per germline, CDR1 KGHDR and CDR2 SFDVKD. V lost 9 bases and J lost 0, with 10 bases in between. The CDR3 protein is CATGVEDQETQYF. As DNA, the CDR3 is TGTGCCACCGGGGTGGAGGACCAAGAGACCCAGTACTTC.

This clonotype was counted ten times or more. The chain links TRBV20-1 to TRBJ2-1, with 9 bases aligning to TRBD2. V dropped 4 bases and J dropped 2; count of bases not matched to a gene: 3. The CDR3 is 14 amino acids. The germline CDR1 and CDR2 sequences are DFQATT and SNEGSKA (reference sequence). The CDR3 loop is CSATRTSAYNEQFF. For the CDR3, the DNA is TGCAGTGCTACCAGGACTAGCGCCTACAATGAGCAGTTCTTC.

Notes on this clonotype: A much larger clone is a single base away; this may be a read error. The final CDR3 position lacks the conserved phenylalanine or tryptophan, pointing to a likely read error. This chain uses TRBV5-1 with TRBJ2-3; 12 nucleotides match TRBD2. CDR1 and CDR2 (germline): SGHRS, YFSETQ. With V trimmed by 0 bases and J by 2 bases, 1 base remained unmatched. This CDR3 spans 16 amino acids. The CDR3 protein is CASSLGTSGNTDTQYL. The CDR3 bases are TGCGCCAGCAGCTTGGGGACTAGCGGGAACACAGATACGCAGTATCTT.

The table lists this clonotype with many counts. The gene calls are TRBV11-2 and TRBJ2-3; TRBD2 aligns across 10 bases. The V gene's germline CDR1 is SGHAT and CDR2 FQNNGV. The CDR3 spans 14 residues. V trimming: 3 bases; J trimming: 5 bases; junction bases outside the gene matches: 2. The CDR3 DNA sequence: TGTGCCAGCAGCTTGTCTAGCGGGAGAGATACGCAGTATTTT. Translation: CASSLSSGRDTQYF.

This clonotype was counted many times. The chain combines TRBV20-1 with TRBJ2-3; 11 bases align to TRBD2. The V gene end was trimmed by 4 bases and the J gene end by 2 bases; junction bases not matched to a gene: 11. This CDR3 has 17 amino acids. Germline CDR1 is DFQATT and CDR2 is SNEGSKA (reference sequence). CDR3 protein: CSAIAFGLAGITDTQYF. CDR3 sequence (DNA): TGCAGTGCTATAGCATTCGGACTAGCGGGCATCACAGATACGCAGTATTTT.

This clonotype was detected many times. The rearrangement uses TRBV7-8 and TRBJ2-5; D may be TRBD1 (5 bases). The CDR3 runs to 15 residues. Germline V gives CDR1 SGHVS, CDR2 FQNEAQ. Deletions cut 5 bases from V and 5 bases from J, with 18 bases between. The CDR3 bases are TGTGCCAGCAGCCCCCCCTTGACAGAGCAGGAGACCCAGTACTTC. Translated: CASSPPLTEQETQYF.

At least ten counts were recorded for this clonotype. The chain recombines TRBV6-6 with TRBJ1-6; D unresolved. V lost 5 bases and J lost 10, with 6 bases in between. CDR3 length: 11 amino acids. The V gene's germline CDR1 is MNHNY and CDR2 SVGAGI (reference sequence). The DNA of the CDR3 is TGTGCCAGCAGTGTGGGGTCACCCCTCCACTTT. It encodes CASSVGSPLHF.

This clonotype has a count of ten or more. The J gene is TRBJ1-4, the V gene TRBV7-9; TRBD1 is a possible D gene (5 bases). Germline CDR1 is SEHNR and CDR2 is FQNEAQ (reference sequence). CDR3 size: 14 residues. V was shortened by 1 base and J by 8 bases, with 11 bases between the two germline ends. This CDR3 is CASSLDGAGEKLFF. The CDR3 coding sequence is TGTGCCAGCAGCTTAGATGGGGCGGGCGAAAAACTGTTTTTT.

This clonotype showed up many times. CDR3 nucleotide sequence: TGTGCCAGCAGCCCTGGACTAGCGGGAGCGCTGAACACCGGGGAGCTGTTTTTT. Amino acids: CASSPGLAGALNTGELFF. V and J are TRBV4-2 and TRBJ2-2; TRBD2 aligns across 13 bases. The J segment lost 1 base and the V segment lost 4 bases, leaving 6 bases of the junction unmatched. Germline V gene data show CDR1 as LGHNA and CDR2 as YNFKEQ. The CDR3 is made up of 18 amino acids.

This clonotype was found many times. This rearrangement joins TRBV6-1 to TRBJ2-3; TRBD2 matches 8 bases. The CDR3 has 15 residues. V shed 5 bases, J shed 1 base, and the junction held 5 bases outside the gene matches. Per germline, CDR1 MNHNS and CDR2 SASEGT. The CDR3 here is CASSPGGPRTDTQYF. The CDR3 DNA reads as TGTGCCAGCAGTCCGGGAGGGCCTCGCACAGATACGCAGTATTTT.

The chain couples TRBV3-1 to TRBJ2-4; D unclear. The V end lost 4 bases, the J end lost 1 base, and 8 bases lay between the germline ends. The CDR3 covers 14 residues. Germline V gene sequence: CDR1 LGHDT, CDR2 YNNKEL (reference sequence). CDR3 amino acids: CASSPGRAKNIQYF. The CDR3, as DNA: TGTGCCAGCAGCCCCGGCAGGGCCAAAAACATTCAGTACTTC.

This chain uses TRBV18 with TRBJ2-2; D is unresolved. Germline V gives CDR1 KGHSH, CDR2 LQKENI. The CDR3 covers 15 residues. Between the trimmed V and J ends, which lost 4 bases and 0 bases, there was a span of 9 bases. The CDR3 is CASSRSVANTGELFF. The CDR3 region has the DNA TGTGCCAGCTCACGGAGCGTCGCGAACACCGGGGAGCTGTTTTTT. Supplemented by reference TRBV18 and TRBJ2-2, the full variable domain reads NAGVMQNPRHLVRRRGQEARLRCSPMKGHSHVYWYRQLPEEGLKFMVYLQKENIIDESGMPKERFSAEFPKEGPSILRIQQVVRGDSAAYFCASSRSVANTGELFFGEGSRLTVL.

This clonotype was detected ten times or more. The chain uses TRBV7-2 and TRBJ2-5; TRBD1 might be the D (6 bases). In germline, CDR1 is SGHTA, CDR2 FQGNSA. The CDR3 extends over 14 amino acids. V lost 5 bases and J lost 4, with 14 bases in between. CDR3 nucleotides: TGTGCCAGCAGCCGCACCCTAGGGGGAGAGACCCAGTACTTC. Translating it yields CASSRTLGGETQYF. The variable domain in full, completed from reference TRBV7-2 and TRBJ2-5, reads GAGVSQSPSNKVTEKGKDVELRCDPISGHTALYWYRQSLGQGLEFLIYFQGNSAPDKSGLPSDRFSAERTGGSVSTLTIQRTQQEDSAVYLCASSRTLGGETQYFGPGTRLLVL.

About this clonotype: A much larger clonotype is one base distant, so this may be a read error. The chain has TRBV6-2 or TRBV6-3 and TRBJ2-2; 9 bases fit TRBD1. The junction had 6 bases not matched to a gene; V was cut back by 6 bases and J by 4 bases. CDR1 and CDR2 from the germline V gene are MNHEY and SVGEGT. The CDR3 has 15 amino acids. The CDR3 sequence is CASSRDRVSTGELFF. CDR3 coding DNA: TGTGCCAGCAGCCGGGACAGGGTGAGCACCGGGGAGCTGTTTTTT.